This T cell receptor beta chain was profiled in a study of blood T cell repertoires in COVID-19. Looking at the study overall: The United States, Italy and Spain provided the acute and convalescent COVID-19 samples. Sources were T cells, B-cell-depleted T cells, or PBMCs; the material itself was cDNA or gDNA.

Authors' methods: It was from reference gene primer amplification that nucleated cell counts were estimated. Libraries were prepared by immunoSEQ multiplex PCR; TCRdb keeps only in-frame clonotypes and omits some of them. The DNA was the basis for D and trimming; V, J and clone size are from that table. This repertoire shows 250,000 to 300,000 clones, 88% found once; its top ten account for around 11%. With 6 bases removed from V and 6 bases from J, the gap between germline ends came to 13 bases. This CDR3 has 13 residues. Germline V gives CDR1 MNHNY, CDR2 SVGAGI (reference sequence). The clonotype was recovered from a woman aged 25 to 39 with COVID-19, enrolled during active disease. The material sequenced was peripheral blood. The V gene is TRBV6-6, the J gene TRBJ2-3, with D perhaps TRBD2 (6 bases). The DNA of the CDR3 is TGTGCCAGCAGCTGGGGGGAGGAGGATACGCAGTATTTT. Protein: CASSWGEEDTQYF.